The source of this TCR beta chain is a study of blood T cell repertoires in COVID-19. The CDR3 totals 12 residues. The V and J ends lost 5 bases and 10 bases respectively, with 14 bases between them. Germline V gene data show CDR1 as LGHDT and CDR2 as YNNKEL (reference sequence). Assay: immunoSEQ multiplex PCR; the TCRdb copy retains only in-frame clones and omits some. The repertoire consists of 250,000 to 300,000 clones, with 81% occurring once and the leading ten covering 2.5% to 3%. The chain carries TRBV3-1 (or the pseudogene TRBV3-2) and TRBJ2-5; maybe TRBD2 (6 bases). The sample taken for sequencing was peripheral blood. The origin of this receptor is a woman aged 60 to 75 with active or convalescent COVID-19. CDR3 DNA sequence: TGTGCCAGCAGCGATACTAGGAGGGGCCAGTACTTC. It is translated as CASSDTRRGQYF.